This passage covers 18 T cell receptor beta chains from one sample sequenced in a study of T cells after yellow fever vaccination. From the 5' RACE reads, TCRdb called clonotypes with MiXCR, one entry per CDR3 protein. The sample has around 300,000 distinct CDR3 sequences; about 4.5% are singletons. This specimen consisted of PBMCs, obtained 15 days after the yellow fever booster vaccination. These receptors were obtained from a man aged 18-30 years who received the YFV17D yellow fever vaccine.

This clonotype has a count of ten or more. This sequence joins TRBV7-9 and TRBJ2-4; possible D gene TRBD2, 6 bases. The CDR3 is made up of 14 amino acids. In germline, CDR1 is SEHNR, CDR2 FQNEAQ (reference sequence). Trimming stripped 2 bases from V and 7 bases from J, with 12 bases between. CDR3 DNA: TGTGCCAGCAGCTTATCACTCCGGGGGAACATTCAGTACTTC. Translated: CASSLSLRGNIQYF.

This clonotype showed up many times. This chain uses TRBV7-2 with TRBJ2-2; 7 nucleotides agree with TRBD1. The CDR3 consists of 14 residues. Looked up from germline, CDR1 is SGHTA and CDR2 is FQGNSA. With V trimmed by 2 bases and J by 4 bases, 1 base remained unmatched. CDR3 residues: CASSLWTGTGELFF. CDR3 bases: TGTGCCAGCAGCTTATGGACAGGCACCGGGGAGCTGTTTTTT.

The J gene is TRBJ2-2, the V gene TRBV4-2, with TRBD2 matching 11 bases. The junction had 5 bases not matched to a gene; V was cut back by 3 bases and J by 5 bases. CDR1 is LGHNA, CDR2 YNFKEQ, per germline. This CDR3 contains 16 residues. The DNA of the CDR3 is TGTGCCAGCAGCCAGGTAGCGGGGGGGCCGACCGGGGAGCTGTTTTTT. Its protein is CASSQVAGGPTGELFF.

This clonotype was recorded many times. The chain employs TRBV20-1 and TRBJ1-6, with 11 bases that match TRBD1. The CDR3 covers 16 residues. From germline, CDR1 is DFQATT and CDR2 SNEGSKA (reference sequence). Germline trimming cut 0 bases from V and 4 bases from J; bases unmatched to any gene: 2. CDR3 region: CSARDGTGGYNSPLHF. The CDR3 region has the DNA TGCAGTGCTAGAGACGGGACAGGGGGTTATAATTCACCCCTCCACTTT.

In its sample, this clonotype was seen many times. Here the CDR3 reads CASSLRVGEQFF. The CDR3 nucleotides read TGCGCCAGCAGCTTGAGGGTCGGTGAGCAGTTCTTC. This chain connects TRBV5-1 to TRBJ2-1; D gene uncertain. Germline V lookup: CDR1 SGHRS, CDR2 YFSETQ. The CDR3 consists of 12 residues. V was pared by 1 base and J by 9 bases, with 8 bases between.

CDR3 nucleotides: TGTGCCAGCAGCTTGGCGGGGGGGCCATCAGATACGCAGTATTTT. This gives the protein CASSLAGGPSDTQYF. This sequence joins TRBV11-1 and TRBJ2-3, with TRBD2 identical over 9 bases. This CDR3 comprises 15 residues. Germline CDR1 is SGHAT and CDR2 is FQDESV (reference sequence). The J segment lost 4 bases and the V segment lost 3 bases, leaving 5 bases of the junction unmatched.

This clonotype was recorded a few times. V is TRBV6-5 and J is TRBJ1-2, with 7 positions matching TRBD1. Germline lookup yields CDR1 MNHEY and CDR2 SVGAGI. This CDR3 comprises 15 residues. Trimming removed 0 bases from V and 4 bases from J; junction bases left unmatched: 5. CDR3 in amino acids: CASSYSPQGTYGYTF. The CDR3, as DNA: TGTGCCAGCAGTTACTCGCCACAGGGGACCTATGGCTACACCTTC.

At least ten counts were recorded for this clonotype. The chain uses TRBV12-3 or TRBV12-4 and TRBJ1-1; D is undetermined. V lost 0 bases to trimming and J lost 5 bases, with 10 bases between them. The CDR3 has 14 residues. CDR3 in amino acids: CASSLAGPGTEAFF. The CDR3 DNA reads as TGTGCCAGCAGTTTAGCGGGTCCGGGGACTGAAGCTTTCTTT.

This clonotype has just a few counts. The J gene is TRBJ2-3, the V gene TRBV2; D is tentatively TRBD1 or TRBD2 (6 bases each). The CDR3 is 15 residues long. Per the germline V gene, CDR1 is SNHLY and CDR2 is FYNNEI. V was trimmed by 4 bases and J by 2 bases, leaving 13 bases between them. This CDR3 is CASSGGASPTDTQYF. The DNA for the CDR3 is TGTGCCAGCAGTGGGGGGGCTAGTCCCACAGATACGCAGTATTTT.

The chain's CDR3 is CASSRTGGSDTEAFF. CDR3 DNA: TGTGCCAGCAGTCGGACAGGGGGAAGTGACACTGAAGCTTTCTTT. The chain uses TRBV12-3 or TRBV12-4 and TRBJ1-1; 10 positions agree with TRBD1. This CDR3 is built from 15 residues. V lost 5 bases to trimming and J lost 3 bases; unmatched junction nucleotides: 6.

This clonotype was detected many times. The rearrangement joins TRBV27 to TRBJ2-5; TRBD1 agrees at 9 bases. Germline V gene data show CDR1 as MNHEY and CDR2 as SMNVEV (reference sequence). V trimming: 0 bases; J trimming: 5 bases; junction bases outside the gene matches: 7. The CDR3 consists of 16 residues. CDR3 sequence reads: CASSLSAGQGRETQYF. CDR3 DNA sequence: TGTGCCAGCAGTTTATCCGCCGGACAGGGGCGGGAGACCCAGTACTTC.

This clonotype was picked up many times. The rearrangement uses TRBV7-9 and TRBJ2-2; 9 positions match TRBD1. With 3 bases clipped from V and 5 bases from J, the junction kept 4 bases outside the gene matches. From germline, CDR1 is SEHNR and CDR2 FQNEAQ (reference sequence). This CDR3 contains 15 residues. CDR3 protein: CASSLRGTGTGELFF. Here the CDR3 DNA reads TGTGCCAGCAGCTTGCGAGGGACAGGGACCGGGGAGCTGTTTTTT. Full variable domain (remainder filled in from reference TRBV7-9 and TRBJ2-2): DTGVSQNPRHKITKRGQNVTFRCDPISEHNRLYWYRQTLGQGPEFLTYFQNEAQLEKSRLLSDRFSAERPKGSFSTLEIQRTEQGDSAMYLCASSLRGTGTGELFFGEGSRLTVL.

This clonotype occurred many times. This chain links TRBV7-6 with TRBJ2-3; 7 bases are shared with TRBD1. With V trimmed by 0 bases and J by 1 base, 4 bases remained unmatched. The CDR3 is made up of 16 amino acids. Germline loops: CDR1 SGHVS, CDR2 FNYEAQ. Written as DNA, the CDR3 is TGTGCCAGCAGCTTAGCGCAGGGGGTCGGCACAGATACGCAGTATTTT. This gives the protein CASSLAQGVGTDTQYF.

This clonotype was detected only a few times. This chain's CDR3 is CASTYQGEAEAFF. The CDR3 region has the DNA TGTGCCAGCACTTATCAGGGGGAGGCTGAAGCTTTCTTT. The chain couples TRBV7-2 to TRBJ1-1; TRBD1 agrees at 7 bases. The CDR3 sequence is 13 residues long. Trimming took 7 bases from V and 6 from J; bases not matched to a gene: 8. Germline V gene sequence: CDR1 SGHTA, CDR2 FQGNSA.

This clonotype was seen only a few times. The rearrangement links TRBV11-2 to TRBJ1-1; no clear D gene. Germline values: CDR1 SGHAT, CDR2 FQNNGV. Trimming removed 5 bases at V and 2 bases at J, with 9 bases between. The CDR3 consists of 13 residues. CDR3 DNA: TGTGCCAGCAGCCCCATGATAAACACTGAAGCTTTCTTT. Translating it yields CASSPMINTEAFF.

This chain joins TRBV20-1 and TRBJ1-1; tentative D call: TRBD1 (5 bases). The CDR3 is 14 residues long. Germline assignment: CDR1 DFQATT and CDR2 SNEGSKA (reference sequence). Trimming removed 6 bases at V and 4 bases at J, with 18 bases between. CDR3 residues: CSAPGQGWGTEAFF. The CDR3 DNA reads TGCAGTGCCCCGGGGCAGGGTTGGGGCACTGAAGCTTTCTTT.

This clonotype was recorded many times. Compared with germline, one end of the junction differs, possibly owing to a read error. The J gene is TRBJ1-3, the V gene TRBV10-3; D gene uncertain. In germline, CDR1 is ENHRY, CDR2 SYGVKD. The CDR3 runs 15 residues. The DNA of the CDR3 is TGTGCCATCAGTGCCACCTCCCCCTCTGGAAGCACCATATATTTT. This encodes CAISATSPSGSTIYF.

This clonotype was seen a few times. This chain links TRBV29-1 with TRBJ2-5, with D perhaps TRBD1 (5 bases). V was clipped by 8 bases and J by 1 base, with 17 bases between them. This CDR3 comprises 14 residues. Germline CDR1 reads SQVTM; CDR2 reads ANQGSEA. For the CDR3, the DNA is TGCAGCCACACAGGCACGGGCCTCCAAGAGACCCAGTACTTC. This codes for CSHTGTGLQETQYF.